The next 8 T cell receptor beta chains were all read from a single sample in a study of blood T cell repertoires in COVID-19. Assay: immunoSEQ multiplex PCR; the TCRdb copy retains only in-frame clones and omits some. The profile shows about 52,000 clones, just under 90% of them singletons. Sequencing was performed on peripheral blood. Receptors were obtained from an older man with active or convalescent COVID-19.

The genes are TRBV5-1 and TRBJ1-6; no clear D gene. Germline assignment: CDR1 SGHRS and CDR2 YFSETQ. This CDR3 spans 13 amino acids. Trimming took 0 bases from V and 10 from J, leaving 8 bases between them. CDR3 DNA sequence: TGCGCCAGCAGCTTGGCGGAGAGGTCACCCCTCCACTTT. Protein: CASSLAERSPLHF.

The chain links TRBV27 to TRBJ2-1, with D perhaps TRBD2 (6 bases). In germline, CDR1 is MNHEY, CDR2 SMNVEV (reference sequence). V shed 4 bases and J shed 13 bases, with 17 bases lying between them. The CDR3 is 13 residues long. CDR3 residues: CASSSGGGQRQFF. In DNA form, the CDR3 reads TGTGCCAGCAGTTCTGGAGGAGGGCAGCGACAGTTCTTC.

The V call is TRBV30, the J call TRBJ1-5, with unresolved D. The CDR3 extends over 13 amino acids. Per germline, CDR1 GTSNPN and CDR2 SVGIG (reference sequence). The germline V and J ends were trimmed by 4 bases and 4 bases, with 11 bases remaining between them. CDR3 protein: CAWTPGQNQPQHF. The DNA of the CDR3 is TGTGCCTGGACCCCTGGGCAGAATCAGCCCCAGCATTTT. Full variable domain (missing parts from reference TRBV30 and TRBJ1-5): SQTIHQWPATLVQPVGSPLSLECTVEGTSNPNLYWYRQAAGRGLQLLFYSVGIGQISSEVPQNLSASRPQDRQFILSSKKLLLSDSGFYLCAWTPGQNQPQHFGDGTRLSIL.

This chain uses TRBV10-3 with TRBJ1-2, with 8 bases identical to TRBD1. The J segment lost 7 bases and the V segment lost 6 bases, leaving 4 bases of the junction unmatched. Germline CDR1 is ENHRY and CDR2 is SYGVKD. The CDR3 extends over 12 amino acids. The CDR3, as DNA: TGTGCCATCAGCGGACAGGGCGGTGGCTACACCTTC. Its protein product is CAISGQGGGYTF.

The chain uses TRBV5-4 and TRBJ2-1; TRBD2 aligns across 11 bases. The V segment lost 0 bases and the J segment 4 bases; nucleotides outside the gene matches: 6. This CDR3 contains 17 residues. Germline V gene lookup returns CDR1 SGHNT and CDR2 YYREEE (reference sequence). CDR3 amino acids: CASSLAGLAGLYNEQFF. The CDR3 region has the DNA TGTGCCAGCAGCTTGGCCGGACTAGCGGGCCTTTACAATGAGCAGTTCTTC.

The chain is built from TRBV4-1 and TRBJ2-1; the D gene is possibly TRBD1 (5 bases). From germline, CDR1 is MGHRA and CDR2 YSYEKL. V shed 4 bases and J shed 4 bases, with 14 bases lying between them. This CDR3 region has 15 residues. The chain's CDR3 is CASSRPGRAYNEQFF. The CDR3 region has the DNA TGCGCCAGCAGCCGCCCAGGCAGGGCTTACAATGAGCAGTTCTTC.

The chain uses TRBV11-2 and TRBJ2-7, with 7 bases identical to TRBD1. This CDR3 comprises 14 residues. Looked up from germline, CDR1 is SGHAT and CDR2 is FQNNGV. The V and J ends lost 5 bases and 0 bases, in that order; junction bases with no gene match: 4. CDR3 in DNA: TGTGCCAGCAGCGCACAGGGGAGCTCCTACGAGCAGTACTTC. Translating gives CASSAQGSSYEQYF.

This clone has just one count. The V and J genes are TRBV7-2 and TRBJ2-3, with D unresolved. V was trimmed by 5 bases and J by 3 bases, leaving 21 bases between them. This CDR3 has 17 amino acids. The germline gives CDR1 SGHTA, CDR2 FQGNSA. This CDR3 is CASSRVFDSIGTDTQYF. In DNA, the CDR3 is TGTGCCAGCAGCCGGGTATTCGACTCGATTGGGACAGATACGCAGTATTTT.